One and the same sample provided the 13 T cell receptor beta chains below, sequenced in a study of T cells of healthy individuals (dated by TCRdb to 2016 to 2019). Libraries came from 5' RACE. This sample was sequenced with an Illumina MiSeq. TCRdb cleaned the public reads at Q25 with fastp, built clones with MiXCR and kept in-frame beta chains. Identical CDR3 proteins give one entry, which carries the most common genes and DNA. The sample records tens of thousands of distinct CDR3 sequences, under 15% of which are singletons. 15% to 20% of the sample is taken by the ten largest. Receptors originate from a human donor in good health.

This clonotype was recorded a few times. V and J are TRBV27 and TRBJ2-7; 7 positions agree with TRBD1. Germline V gene lookup returns CDR1 MNHEY and CDR2 SMNVEV (reference sequence). The CDR3 length is 14 residues. The junction had 9 bases not matched to a gene; V was cut back by 6 bases and J by 4 bases. CDR3 loop: CASRETGLRYEQYF. CDR3 nucleotides: TGTGCCAGCAGGGAGACAGGGTTGAGGTACGAGCAGTACTTC.

The chain uses TRBV2 and TRBJ2-7; 8 nucleotides align to TRBD1. Trimming removed 2 bases from V and 2 bases from J; junction bases left unmatched: 5. Germline loops: CDR1 SNHLY, CDR2 FYNNEI. The CDR3 sequence is 15 residues long. In nucleotides, the CDR3 is TGTGCCAGCAGTGAAAGGACAGGGAAGGCCTACGAGCAGTACTTC. Translation gives CASSERTGKAYEQYF.

In this sample, this clonotype turned up many times. The V and J genes are TRBV20-1 and TRBJ2-3; the match to TRBD2 covers 7 bases. This CDR3 is 15 amino acids long. The germline V gene has CDR1 DFQATT and CDR2 SNEGSKA (reference sequence). J lost 2 bases, V lost 5 bases, and 10 bases had no gene match. The CDR3 DNA reads TGCAGTGCTCCCCCCACGGGGGGATACACAGATACGCAGTATTTT. Encoded protein: CSAPPTGGYTDTQYF.

J is TRBJ2-5 and V is TRBV20-1; D is perhaps TRBD2 (7 bases). The CDR3 spans 13 residues. CDR1 and CDR2 from the germline V gene are DFQATT and SNEGSKA (reference sequence). The germline V and J ends were trimmed by 3 bases and 2 bases, with 10 bases remaining between them. The CDR3 DNA reads TGCAGTGCTAGCGGGGGGCGACAAGAGACCCAGTACTTC. Translating it yields CSASGGRQETQYF.

This chain uses TRBV20-1 with TRBJ2-5; TRBD1 aligns across 9 bases. CDR3 length: 13 residues. In germline, CDR1 is DFQATT, CDR2 SNEGSKA (reference sequence). With V trimmed by 4 bases and J by 1 base, 1 base remained unmatched. CDR3 coding DNA: TGCAGTGCTATGACAGGGGGCCAAGAGACCCAGTACTTC. Residues: CSAMTGGQETQYF.

There are many counts of this clonotype. J is TRBJ1-1 and V is TRBV6-6; weak D call: TRBD1 (6 bases). CDR3 length equals 12 residues. Germline lookup yields CDR1 MNHNY and CDR2 SVGAGI (reference sequence). Trimming removed 6 bases at V and 6 bases at J, with 11 bases between. The CDR3 loop is CASSLEGAEAFF. CDR3 DNA: TGTGCCAGCAGCCTCGAGGGGGCTGAAGCTTTCTTT.

This clonotype was detected only a few times. V gene TRBV6-1 combines with J gene TRBJ2-1; 8 bases line up with TRBD2. This CDR3 has 15 amino acids. Losses at the gene ends were 3 bases for V and 4 bases for J; bases not matched to a gene: 5. The germline V gene has CDR1 MNHNS and CDR2 SASEGT. CDR3 sequence: CASSERRGGYNEQFF. In DNA form, the CDR3 reads TGTGCCAGCAGTGAGCGTCGGGGGGGGTACAATGAGCAGTTCTTC.

This clonotype was recorded a few times. J is TRBJ1-3 and V is TRBV5-8; D gene unclear. This CDR3 contains 14 residues. CDR1 is SGHTS and CDR2 is YDEGEE in the germline V gene. V lost 2 bases to trimming and J lost 0 bases, with 6 bases between them. The CDR3 sequence: CASSLLDSGNTIYF. The CDR3 DNA sequence: TGTGCCAGCAGCTTATTGGACTCTGGAAACACCATATATTTT.

This clonotype was counted at least ten times. The V call is TRBV24-1, the J call TRBJ2-2; 8 bases match TRBD1. Germline CDR1 is KGHDR and CDR2 is SFDVKD. This CDR3 region has 17 residues. After removal of 3 bases from V and 2 bases from J, the junction contained 7 bases not matched to a gene. The DNA for the CDR3 is TGTGCCACCAGTGATACGTGGACAGGGTTTAACACCGGGGAGCTGTTTTTT. This gives the protein CATSDTWTGFNTGELFF.

The rearrangement links TRBV15 to TRBJ2-3; tentative D call: TRBD2 (6 bases). Germline CDR1 reads LNHNV; CDR2 reads YYDKDF (reference sequence). Trimming shortened V by 5 bases and J by 2 bases, and 23 bases separated the two germline ends. The CDR3 is 18 amino acids. The chain's CDR3 is CATSSRRTSGGNTDTQYF. CDR3 in DNA: TGTGCCACCAGCTCACGCCGAACCTCTGGCGGGAACACAGATACGCAGTATTTT.

This clonotype turned up a few times. The chain joins TRBV30 to TRBJ2-7, with 12 bases aligning to TRBD2. The CDR3 runs 15 residues. The ends lost 4 bases at V and 4 bases at J; junction bases unmatched: 8. Per the germline V gene, CDR1 is GTSNPN and CDR2 is SVGIG (reference sequence). CDR3 bases: TGTGCCTGGACCCCACTAGCGGGAGGTCGGTACGAGCAGTACTTC. It yields the protein CAWTPLAGGRYEQYF. The entire variable domain, with the rest obtained from reference TRBV30 and TRBJ2-7, is as follows: SQTIHQWPATLVQPVGSPLSLECTVEGTSNPNLYWYRQAAGRGLQLLFYSVGIGQISSEVPQNLSASRPQDRQFILSSKKLLLSDSGFYLCAWTPLAGGRYEQYFGPGTRLTVT.

The V gene is TRBV5-1, the J gene TRBJ2-2; D might be TRBD1 (6 bases). CDR3 size: 14 residues. From germline, CDR1 is SGHRS and CDR2 YFSETQ. V was trimmed by 4 bases and J by 1 base, leaving 8 bases between them. The CDR3 reads CASSGGQNTGELFF. The CDR3, as DNA: TGCGCCAGCAGCGGGGGACAGAACACCGGGGAGCTGTTTTTT.

This clonotype occurred many times. The CDR3 bases are TGTGCCATCCGCGAAGGGTCCTACAATGAGCAGTTCTTC. The encoded protein is CAIREGSYNEQFF. V and J are TRBV10-3 and TRBJ2-1; D gene uncertain. This CDR3 contains 13 residues. Per the germline V gene, CDR1 is ENHRY and CDR2 is SYGVKD. Deletions cut 8 bases from V and 1 base from J, with 9 bases between.